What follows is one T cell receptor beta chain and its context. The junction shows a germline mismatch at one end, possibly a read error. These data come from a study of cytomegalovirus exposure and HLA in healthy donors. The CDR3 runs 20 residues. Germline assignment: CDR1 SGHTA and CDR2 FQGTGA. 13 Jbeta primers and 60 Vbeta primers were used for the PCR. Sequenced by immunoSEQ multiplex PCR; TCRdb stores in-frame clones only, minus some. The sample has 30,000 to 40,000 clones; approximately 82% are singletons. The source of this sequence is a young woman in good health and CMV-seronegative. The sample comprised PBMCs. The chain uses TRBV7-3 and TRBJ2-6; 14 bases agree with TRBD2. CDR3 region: CASGLMGLAGESSGANVLTF. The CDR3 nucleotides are TGTGCCAGCGGCTTAATGGGACTAGCGGGGGAGAGCTCTGGGGCCAACGTCCTGACTTTC.